The text below deals with one TCR beta chain. Here immunoSEQ multiplex PCR was the method, and the copy in TCRdb shows in-frame clones only, minus some. The repertoire holds roughly 500,000 clones, with roughly 74% as singletons. Per germline, CDR1 SGHRS and CDR2 YFSETQ. This CDR3 spans 17 amino acids. V gave up 0 bases and J gave up 10 bases; unmatched junction bases: 11. The data belong to a study of shared T cell receptors in the human thymus. This sample was also put to use in a study of human thymus T cells. That work states: Thymic material originated from resections removed in the course of corrective heart surgery.

The sequence was obtained from a boy in the first two years of life with a congenital heart defect. Sequencing used thymocytes. The chain couples TRBV5-1 to TRBJ2-1; 12 bases match TRBD2. The CDR3 DNA reads TGCGCCAGCAGCTTGGCAACTCGGACTAGCGGGAAAAGGGAGCAGTTCTTC. Its translation is CASSLATRTSGKREQFF.